The sequence of this TCR beta chain was determined in a study of OX40 agonist ivuxolimab in advanced cancers. Looking at the study overall: Ivuxolimab was an agonistic, fully human IgG2 monoclonal antibody directed against OX40 (CD134), a costimulatory receptor. Partial responses were achieved by three dose-escalation patients, of whom one had hepatocellular carcinoma and two had cutaneous melanoma. Peripheral TCRbeta sequencing aimed to test whether ivuxolimab altered TCR sequence diversity and caused clonal T-cell expansion. Of the 50 or so patients in dose escalation, around 19 had hepatocellular carcinoma, some 15 had melanoma, 9 had renal cell carcinoma and 9 had head and neck cancer. In the dose-escalation cohort, 82.7% of patients were male, and the mean age was around 60 years, with a range of about 23 to 90. Patients were allowed to have had prior anti-PD-1, anti-PD-L1 or anti-CTLA-4 therapy, and 40% to 45% of the dose-escalation patients had previously received checkpoint inhibitors. The paper reports the monotherapy dose-escalation portion (N of about 47 patients) of the phase I ivuxolimab trial. Intravenous ivuxolimab was administered to patients every 2 weeks at six dose levels: 0.01, 0.1, 0.3, 1.5, 3 and 10 mg/kg. Points the paper makes about the study in general: Low levels of normalized T-cell clonal expansion were also seen in some nonresponding patients. Which antigens the clonally expanded peripheral T cells were specific for was not determined. After ivuxolimab, more expanded clones were found on average in CD8+ T cells than in CD4+ T cells. In the 0.1-3.0 mg/kg groups, partial responders had among the lowest normalized peripheral clonal expansion, particularly in CD8+ T cells. Clonal expansion of both CD4+ and CD8+ blood T cells was observed from baseline to week 6 at doses 0.1 to 3.0 mg/kg.

For sequencing of the TCRbeta CDR3 region, genomic DNA was extracted from the sorted cells. The immunoSEQ Assay was used to sequence the TCRbeta CDR3 regions. The source is immuneACCESS, and TCRdb retained only in-frame sequences with V and J called. Part of the clones is not carried over; for the studies checked, unresolved V genes explain less than half of this, and the remainder is unexplained. Present in this sample are about 77,000 clones, around 92% of which were seen just once. The top ten hold around 2.4% of the sample. This clone appeared once. The specificity of this receptor is unknown. The sample holds no much larger clone one base away, and base qualities are not on file. Patients with a history of autoimmune disease or receiving systemic immunosuppression were excluded from the trial. Peripheral blood for TCR sequencing was collected from all dose cohorts at baseline, on cycle 4 day 1, and on cycle 7 day 1. The samples were taken from a phase I, first-in-human, multicenter, open-label dose-escalation trial of ivuxolimab. Adults with locally advanced or metastatic melanoma, renal cell, hepatocellular, or head and neck squamous cell carcinoma were enrolled in the trial. Before TCR sequencing, CD4+ T cells and CD8+ T cells from peripheral blood were sorted into separate populations.

Taken from cysteine to phenylalanine, the CDR3 has 15 residues. The entry retains the CDR3 DNA only, 45 bases that are in frame from base 1. The V end gives up 4 bases and the J end 1 base, leaving 4 bases in the junction not matched to a gene. CDR1 and CDR2 (LGHNA, YNFKEQ) derive from the germline V gene. The sample was CD4+ or CD8+ T cells sorted from blood, taken in a trial of the OX40 agonist ivuxolimab. This receptor chain uses TRBV4-2 and TRBJ2-3; TRBD2 agrees with 8 junctional bases. The origin of this receptor is an adult with an advanced solid tumor such as melanoma, head and neck, liver or kidney cancer. The CDR3 in this case is CASSPLTSGTDTQYF. In nucleotides, the sequence is TGTGCCAGCAGCCCCCTGACTAGCGGCACAGATACGCAGTATTTT.